Listed below are T cell receptor beta chains from one sample, sequenced in a study of blood T cell repertoires in COVID-19. The repertoire was sequenced with immunoSEQ multiplex PCR; TCRdb's copy has only in-frame clones and lacks some. The sample holds some 120,000 clones; around 81% are singletons and the top ten take approximately 11%. Sequenced material: peripheral blood. These receptors were taken from a human donor in a cohort sampled during active COVID-19. Each CDR3 is given with its conserved first and last residue. The D gene is left open where the match is weak. Clone size, where shown, is once, few, many, or a class for clones that have expanded.

>NA|NA|TRBV24-1|TRBJ1-1
CATRIEGVRQNTEAFF
TGTGCCACCCGCATTGAGGGGGTTCGGCAGAACACTGAAGCTTTCTTT
>NA|TRBD2|TRBV6-1|TRBJ2-5
CASSDLHSGGLGETQYF
TGTGCCAGCAGTGACCTCCATAGCGGGGGGCTCGGCGAGACCCAGTACTTC
>NA|TRBD1|TRBV2|TRBJ1-4
CASSRDRANEKLFF
TGTGCCAGCAGCCGGGACAGGGCTAACGAAAAACTGTTTTTT
>NA|NA|TRBV21-1|TRBJ1-6
CASSRSLDRVRSYNSPLHF
TGTGCCAGCAGCAGAAGCCTGGACAGGGTAAGATCCTATAATTCACCCCTCCACTTT
>NA|NA|TRBV30|TRBJ1-2
CAWTPTGTLWGYTF
TGTGCCTGGACTCCCACAGGAACCCTCTGGGGCTACACCTTC
>few|NA|TRBV6-1|TRBJ2-4
CASSERSPYVAGASLYF
TGTGCCAGCAGTGAACGATCCCCCTATGTGGCGGGGGCAAGTCTGTACTTC
>NA|TRBD1|TRBV27|TRBJ2-7
CATGRDSSYEQYF
TGTGCCACTGGCCGGGACAGTTCCTACGAGCAGTACTTC
>NA|NA|TRBV18|TRBJ2-5
CASSPNQGETQYF
TGTGCCAGCTCACCGAACCAGGGGGAGACCCAGTACTTC
>few|NA|TRBV5-5|TRBJ2-3
CASSLEPRGTDTQYF
TGTGCCAGCAGCTTGGAGCCCCGAGGTACAGATACGCAGTATTTT
>NA|NA|TRBV9|TRBJ2-3
CASSVGLSVTDTQYF
TGTGCCAGCAGCGTAGGACTGTCGGTCACAGATACGCAGTATTTT
>NA|TRBD1|TRBV2|TRBJ2-1
CASTPSTGVGEQFF
TGTGCCAGCACTCCTTCCACAGGGGTCGGTGAGCAGTTCTTC
>NA|NA|TRBV19|TRBJ2-3
CASSKSGLTDTQYF
TGTGCCAGTAGTAAATCCGGACTGACAGATACGCAGTATTTT
>few|TRBD2|TRBV11-2|TRBJ2-7
CASSPLSRQRGLSYEQYF
TGTGCCAGCAGCCCCCTCTCCCGCCAGCGGGGGCTCTCCTACGAGCAGTACTTC
>few|NA|TRBV6-5|TRBJ2-2
CASSYDEEGELFF
TGTGCCAGCAGTTATGATGAGGAGGGGGAGCTGTTTTTT
>once|TRBD2|TRBV4-1|TRBJ2-7
CASSPTSGGFYEQYF
TGCGCCAGCAGCCCTACTAGCGGGGGGTTCTACGAGCAGTACTTC
>NA|NA|TRBV2|TRBJ1-2
CASSSTGSTGYTF
TGTGCCAGCAGTTCAACAGGGAGTACGGGCTACACCTTC
>once|NA|TRBV18|TRBJ1-1
CASSPGGRNTEAFF
TGTGCCAGCTCACCGGGAGGCAGGAACACTGAAGCTTTCTTT
>NA|TRBD1|TRBV5-6|TRBJ1-5
CASNKGQVNQPQHF
TGTGCCAGCAATAAAGGACAGGTCAATCAGCCCCAGCATTTT
>NA|NA|TRBV9|TRBJ2-7
CASSAYTGSYEQYF
TGTGCCAGCAGCGCCTATACAGGGTCCTACGAGCAGTACTTC
>few|TRBD1|TRBV7-6|TRBJ1-1
CASSSPGGGYTEAFF
TGTGCCAGCAGCTCACCAGGGGGCGGATACACTGAAGCTTTCTTT
>once|NA|TRBV19|TRBJ1-4
CASSIGTASGEKLFF
TGTGCCAGTAGTATAGGAACAGCCTCGGGAGAAAAACTGTTTTTT
>NA|NA|TRBV7-9|TRBJ2-7
CASSSGTQAYEQYF
TGTGCCAGCAGCTCCGGGACTCAAGCCTACGAGCAGTACTTC
>NA|TRBD1|TRBV30|TRBJ1-5
CAWCPGGRQPQHF
TGTGCCTGGTGTCCAGGGGGCAGGCAGCCCCAGCATTTT
>NA|NA|TRBV9|TRBJ2-1
CASSVADYNEQFF
TGTGCCAGCAGCGTAGCAGACTACAATGAGCAGTTCTTC
>NA|TRBD1|TRBV5-4|TRBJ2-3
CASSPGTGLDTQYF
TGTGCCAGCAGCCCCGGGACAGGGTTGGATACGCAGTATTTT
>few|TRBD1|TRBV27|TRBJ2-1
CASSPLSPGQGRENEQFF
TGTGCCAGCAGTCCGTTATCTCCGGGACAGGGGAGAGAGAATGAGCAGTTCTTC
>NA|NA|TRBV30|TRBJ2-7
CACRGWGQSYEQYF
TGTGCCTGTCGAGGTTGGGGGCAATCCTACGAGCAGTACTTC
>NA|TRBD2|TRBV5-4|TRBJ2-7
CASSFRAGPTYEQYF
TGTGCCAGCAGCTTTCGAGCGGGGCCGACCTACGAGCAGTACTTC
>few|NA|TRBV7-9|TRBJ1-1
CASSLDYGNTEAFF
TGTGCCAGCAGCTTAGATTACGGGAACACTGAAGCTTTCTTT
>NA|NA|TRBV7-2|TRBJ2-5
CASSLTGRGETQYF
TGTGCCAGCAGCCTGACAGGGCGGGGAGAGACCCAGTACTTC
>NA|NA|TRBV19|TRBJ1-1
CASSIHPTAKNTEAFF
TGTGCCAGTAGTATCCATCCGACAGCGAAGAACACTGAAGCTTTCTTT
>NA|NA|TRBV30|TRBJ2-3
CAWSVAGADTQYF
TGTGCCTGGAGTGTTGCAGGGGCAGATACGCAGTATTTT
>NA|NA|TRBV5-1|TRBJ1-2
CASRRGYYGYTF
TGCGCCAGCCGCAGGGGATACTATGGCTACACCTTC